The T cell receptor beta chain described here comes from a study of post-analysis software for immune sequencing data. Across the whole study: Included courses were relapsing-remitting and secondary progressive multiple sclerosis; progressive-relapsing multiple sclerosis was also included. Study-level results: Strong co-clustering by F measure linked samples that shared a preparation batch. Included in a set of a few TRBV segments more frequent in patients than controls were TRBV5-6, TRBV5-1 and TRBV20-1. Normalized Chao1 diversity was significantly lower in multiple sclerosis patients than in controls.

Incorporated into the TCR beta cDNA libraries were unique molecular identifiers, which served to reduce PCR and sequencing biases. T cells numbering about 0.85 to 10 million yielded cDNA molecules that totaled about 500,000. TCRdb fed the PCR reads into MiXCR, producing one record per CDR3 protein. This sample has approximately 730,000 distinct CDR3 sequences, with 46% found just once. With respect to this clonotype: What it binds is unknown.

The CDR3 consists of 16 residues. The specimen sequenced was blood. The rearrangement joins TRBV21-1 to TRBJ1-2. TRBV21-1 is noted as a pseudogene. The TCR originated in a girl aged 5-17 years with multiple sclerosis. The CDR3 DNA reads TGTGCCAGCACTCTCCTGGACTGTCTTTGGGACTATGGCTACACCTTC. It is translated as CASTLLDCLWDYGYTF.